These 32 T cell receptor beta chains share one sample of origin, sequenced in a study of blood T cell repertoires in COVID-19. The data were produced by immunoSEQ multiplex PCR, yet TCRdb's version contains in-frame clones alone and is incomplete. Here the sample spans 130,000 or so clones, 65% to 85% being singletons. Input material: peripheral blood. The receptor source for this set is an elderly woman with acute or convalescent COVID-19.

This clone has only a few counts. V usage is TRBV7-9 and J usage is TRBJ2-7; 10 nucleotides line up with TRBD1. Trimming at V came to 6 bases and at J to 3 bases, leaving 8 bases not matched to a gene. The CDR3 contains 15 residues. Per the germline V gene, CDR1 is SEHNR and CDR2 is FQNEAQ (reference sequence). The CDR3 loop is CASRPDGTGDYEQYF. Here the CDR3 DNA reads TGTGCCAGCAGACCCGATGGGACAGGGGACTACGAGCAGTACTTC.

CDR3 region: CASQTGGANYGYTF. CDR3 nucleotide sequence: TGTGCCAGCCAGACAGGGGGCGCCAACTATGGCTACACCTTC. The chain employs TRBV7-2 and TRBJ1-2; 10 bases match TRBD1. CDR1 and CDR2 (germline): SGHTA, FQGNSA. The trim removed 8 bases at V and 2 bases at J, leaving 5 bases unmatched. The CDR3 contains 14 residues.

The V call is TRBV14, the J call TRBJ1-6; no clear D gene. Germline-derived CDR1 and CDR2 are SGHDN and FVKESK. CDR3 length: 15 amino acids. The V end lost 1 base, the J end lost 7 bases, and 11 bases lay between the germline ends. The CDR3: CASSQGGGWNSPLHF. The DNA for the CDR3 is TGTGCCAGCAGCCAAGGGGGAGGGTGGAATTCACCCCTCCACTTT. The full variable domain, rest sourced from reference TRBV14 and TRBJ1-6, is EAGVTQFPSHSVIEKGQTVTLRCDPISGHDNLYWYRRVMGKEIKFLLHFVKESKQDESGMPNNRFLAERTGGTYSTLKVQPAELEDSGVYFCASSQGGGWNSPLHFGNGTRLTVT.

The CDR3 is CAASRAGGTEAFF. The CDR3 DNA follows: TGTGCCGCCAGCAGGGCAGGGGGCACTGAAGCTTTCTTT. This chain links TRBV19 with TRBJ1-1, with TRBD1 matching 7 bases. Germline values: CDR1 LNHDA, CDR2 SQIVND (reference sequence). There are 13 residues in the CDR3. Trimming removed 11 bases from V and 4 bases from J; junction bases left unmatched: 10.

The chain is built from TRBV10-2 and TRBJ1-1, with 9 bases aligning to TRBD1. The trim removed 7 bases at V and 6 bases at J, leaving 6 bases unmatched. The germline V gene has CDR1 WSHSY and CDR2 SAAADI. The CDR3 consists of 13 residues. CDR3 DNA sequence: TGCGCCAGCAACAGGGGGCATGACGCTGAAGCTTTCTTT. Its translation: CASNRGHDAEAFF.

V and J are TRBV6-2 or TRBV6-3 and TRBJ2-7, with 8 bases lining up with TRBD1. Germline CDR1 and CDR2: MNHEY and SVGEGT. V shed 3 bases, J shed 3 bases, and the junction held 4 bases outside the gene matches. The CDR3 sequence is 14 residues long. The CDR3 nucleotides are TGTGCCAGCAGTTATCAAACAGGGGGCTACGAGCAGTACTTC. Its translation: CASSYQTGGYEQYF.

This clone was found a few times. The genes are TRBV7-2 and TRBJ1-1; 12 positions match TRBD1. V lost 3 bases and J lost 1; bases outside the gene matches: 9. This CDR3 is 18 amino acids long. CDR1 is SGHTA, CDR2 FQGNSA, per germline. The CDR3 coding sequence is TGTGCCAGCAGCTTTAAAGGGACAGGGGGCGCTCAGAACACTGAAGCTTTCTTT. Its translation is CASSFKGTGGAQNTEAFF.

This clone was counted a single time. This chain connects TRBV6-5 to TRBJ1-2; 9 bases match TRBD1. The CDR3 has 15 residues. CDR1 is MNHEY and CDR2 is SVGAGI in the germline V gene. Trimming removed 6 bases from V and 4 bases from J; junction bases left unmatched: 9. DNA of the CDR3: TGTGCCAGCAGCAGCGTAACAGGGGGCTCCTATGGCTACACCTTC. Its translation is CASSSVTGGSYGYTF.

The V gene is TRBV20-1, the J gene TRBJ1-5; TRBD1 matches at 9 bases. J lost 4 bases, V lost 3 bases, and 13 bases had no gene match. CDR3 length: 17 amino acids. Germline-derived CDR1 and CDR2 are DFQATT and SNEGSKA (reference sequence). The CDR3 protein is CSASKSGQGTSNQPQHF. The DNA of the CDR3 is TGCAGTGCTAGTAAAAGTGGACAGGGGACATCGAATCAGCCCCAGCATTTT.

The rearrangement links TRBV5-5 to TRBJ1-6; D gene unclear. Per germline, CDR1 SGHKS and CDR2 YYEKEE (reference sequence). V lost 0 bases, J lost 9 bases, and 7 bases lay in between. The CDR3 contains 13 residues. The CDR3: CASSLEAASPLHF. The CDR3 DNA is TGTGCCAGCAGCTTGGAAGCGGCTTCACCCCTCCACTTT.

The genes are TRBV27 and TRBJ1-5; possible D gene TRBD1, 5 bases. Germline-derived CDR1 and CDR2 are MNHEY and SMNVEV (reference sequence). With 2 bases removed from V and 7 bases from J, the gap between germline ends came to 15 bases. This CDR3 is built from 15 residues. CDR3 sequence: CASSLMGRAGQPQHF. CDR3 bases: TGTGCCAGCAGTTTAATGGGCAGGGCGGGACAGCCCCAGCATTTT.

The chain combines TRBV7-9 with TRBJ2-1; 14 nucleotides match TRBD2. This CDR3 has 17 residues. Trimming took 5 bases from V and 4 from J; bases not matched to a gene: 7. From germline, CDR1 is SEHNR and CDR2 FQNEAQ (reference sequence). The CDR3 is CASSLGLAGGRYNEQFF. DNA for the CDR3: TGTGCCAGCAGCCTCGGACTAGCGGGAGGTCGATACAATGAGCAGTTCTTC.

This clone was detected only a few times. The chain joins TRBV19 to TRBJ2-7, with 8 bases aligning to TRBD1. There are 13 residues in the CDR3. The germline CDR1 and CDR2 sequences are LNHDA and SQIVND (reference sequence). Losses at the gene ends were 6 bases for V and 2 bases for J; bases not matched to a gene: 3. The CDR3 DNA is TGTGCCAGTAGGATGGGACAGGCCTACGAGCAGTACTTC. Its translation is CASRMGQAYEQYF.

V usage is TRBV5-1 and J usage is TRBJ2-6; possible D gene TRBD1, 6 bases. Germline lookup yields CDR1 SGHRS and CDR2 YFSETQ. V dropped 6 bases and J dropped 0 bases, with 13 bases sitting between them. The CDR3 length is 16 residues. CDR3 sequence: CASTPGEFSGANVLTF. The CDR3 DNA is TGCGCCAGCACCCCAGGGGAGTTCTCTGGGGCCAACGTCCTGACTTTC.

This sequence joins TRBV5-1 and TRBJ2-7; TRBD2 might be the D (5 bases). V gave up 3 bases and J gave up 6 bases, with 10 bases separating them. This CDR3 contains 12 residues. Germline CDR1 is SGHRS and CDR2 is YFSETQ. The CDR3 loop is CASSSERGEQYF. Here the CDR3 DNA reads TGCGCCAGCAGCTCAGAACGGGGCGAGCAGTACTTC.

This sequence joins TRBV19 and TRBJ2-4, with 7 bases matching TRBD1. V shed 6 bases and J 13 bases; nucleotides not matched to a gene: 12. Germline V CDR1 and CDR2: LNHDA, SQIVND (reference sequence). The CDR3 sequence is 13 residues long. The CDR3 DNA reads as TGTGCCAGTAGCCTTAAACAGGGGACGAGCCAGTACTTC. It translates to CASSLKQGTSQYF.

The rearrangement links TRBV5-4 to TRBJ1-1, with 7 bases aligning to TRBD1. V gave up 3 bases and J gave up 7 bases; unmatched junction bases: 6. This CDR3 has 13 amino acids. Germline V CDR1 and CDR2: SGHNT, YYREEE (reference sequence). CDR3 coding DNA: TGTGCCAGCAGCTCAGGGGGTGTGGATGAAGCTTTCTTT. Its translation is CASSSGGVDEAFF.

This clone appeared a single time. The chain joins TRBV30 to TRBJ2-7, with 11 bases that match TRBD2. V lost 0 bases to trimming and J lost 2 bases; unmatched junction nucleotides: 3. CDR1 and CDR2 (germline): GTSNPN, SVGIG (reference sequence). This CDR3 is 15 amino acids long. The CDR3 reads CAWSVLAGGPYEQYF. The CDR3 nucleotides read TGTGCCTGGAGTGTCCTAGCGGGGGGTCCCTACGAGCAGTACTTC.

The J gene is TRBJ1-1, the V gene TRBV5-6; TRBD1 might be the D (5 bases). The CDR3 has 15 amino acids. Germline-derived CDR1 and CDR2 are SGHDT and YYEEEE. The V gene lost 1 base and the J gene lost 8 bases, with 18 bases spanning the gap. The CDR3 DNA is TGTGCCAGCAGCTTGTATCCTATGGGGGGTTCGGAAGCTTTCTTT. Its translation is CASSLYPMGGSEAFF.

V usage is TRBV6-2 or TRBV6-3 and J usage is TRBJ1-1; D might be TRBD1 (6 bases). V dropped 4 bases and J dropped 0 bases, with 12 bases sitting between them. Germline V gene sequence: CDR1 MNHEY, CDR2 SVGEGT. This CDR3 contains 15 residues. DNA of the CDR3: TGTGCCAGCAGTTCCAACAGGGCTATGAACACTGAAGCTTTCTTT. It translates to CASSSNRAMNTEAFF.

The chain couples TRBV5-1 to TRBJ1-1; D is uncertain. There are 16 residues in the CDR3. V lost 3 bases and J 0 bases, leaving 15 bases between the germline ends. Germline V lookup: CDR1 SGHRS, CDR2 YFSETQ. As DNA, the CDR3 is TGCGCCAGCAGCTACACGACCTTAGCCATGAACACTGAAGCTTTCTTT. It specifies CASSYTTLAMNTEAFF.

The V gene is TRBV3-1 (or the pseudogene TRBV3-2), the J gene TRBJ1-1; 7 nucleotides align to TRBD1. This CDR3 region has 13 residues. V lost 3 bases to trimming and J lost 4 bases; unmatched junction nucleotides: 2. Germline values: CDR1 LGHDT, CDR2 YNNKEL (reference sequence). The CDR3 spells CASSHNRGTEAFF. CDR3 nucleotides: TGTGCCAGCAGCCATAACAGGGGCACTGAAGCTTTCTTT.

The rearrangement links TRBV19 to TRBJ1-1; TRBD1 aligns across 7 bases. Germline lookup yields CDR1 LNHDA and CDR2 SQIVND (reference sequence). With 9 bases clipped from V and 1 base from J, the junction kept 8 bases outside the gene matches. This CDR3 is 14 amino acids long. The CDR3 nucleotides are TGTGCCAGCCACTTGACAGGGAGGAACACTGAAGCTTTCTTT. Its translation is CASHLTGRNTEAFF.

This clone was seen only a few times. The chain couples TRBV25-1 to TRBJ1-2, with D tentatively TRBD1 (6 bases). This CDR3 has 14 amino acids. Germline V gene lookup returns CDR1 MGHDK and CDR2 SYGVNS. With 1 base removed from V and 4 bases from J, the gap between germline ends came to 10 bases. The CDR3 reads CASSEWGQVYGYTF. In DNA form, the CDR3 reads TGTGCCAGCAGTGAATGGGGACAAGTCTATGGCTACACCTTC.

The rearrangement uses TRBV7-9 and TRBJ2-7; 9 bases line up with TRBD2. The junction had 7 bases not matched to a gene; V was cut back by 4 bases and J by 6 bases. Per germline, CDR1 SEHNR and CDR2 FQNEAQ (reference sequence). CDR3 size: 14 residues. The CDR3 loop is CASSSGLASVEQYF. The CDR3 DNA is TGTGCCAGCAGCTCGGGACTAGCTTCCGTCGAGCAGTACTTC.

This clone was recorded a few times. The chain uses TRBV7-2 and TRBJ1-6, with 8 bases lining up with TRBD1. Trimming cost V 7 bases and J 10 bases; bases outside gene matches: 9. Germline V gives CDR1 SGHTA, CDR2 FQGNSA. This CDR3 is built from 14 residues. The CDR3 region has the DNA TGTGCCAGCACGCTGCCGACAGGGGTCTCACCCCTCCACTTT. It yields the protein CASTLPTGVSPLHF.

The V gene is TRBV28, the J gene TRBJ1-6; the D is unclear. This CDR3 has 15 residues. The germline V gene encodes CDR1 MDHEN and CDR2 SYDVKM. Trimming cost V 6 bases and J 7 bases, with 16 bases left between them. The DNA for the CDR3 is TGTGCCAGCAGCCCGGGAGGGCGAGGGAATTCACCCCTCCACTTT. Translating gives CASSPGGRGNSPLHF.

The CDR3: CSVADRSRTEAFF. The CDR3 DNA follows: TGCAGCGTAGCTGACAGGAGTAGGACTGAAGCTTTCTTT. The rearrangement joins TRBV29-1 to TRBJ1-1, with TRBD1 as a possible D gene (6 bases). Trimming removed 6 bases from V and 5 bases from J, with 16 bases in between. Germline V CDR1 and CDR2: SQVTM, ANQGSEA. There are 13 residues in the CDR3. Combining the CDR3 with reference TRBV29-1 and TRBJ1-1 gives the whole variable domain SAVISQKPSRDICQRGTSLTIQCQVDSQVTMMFWYRQQPGQSLTLIATANQGSEATYESGFVIDKFPISRPNLTFSTLTVSNMSPEDSSIYLCSVADRSRTEAFFGQGTRLTVV.

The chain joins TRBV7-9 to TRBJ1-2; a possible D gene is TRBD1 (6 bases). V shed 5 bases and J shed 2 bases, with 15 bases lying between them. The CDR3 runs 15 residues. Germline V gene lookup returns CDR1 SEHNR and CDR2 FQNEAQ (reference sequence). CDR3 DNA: TGTGCCAGCAGCCCCGGAGGGGGGGAGAACTATGGCTACACCTTC. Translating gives CASSPGGGENYGYTF.

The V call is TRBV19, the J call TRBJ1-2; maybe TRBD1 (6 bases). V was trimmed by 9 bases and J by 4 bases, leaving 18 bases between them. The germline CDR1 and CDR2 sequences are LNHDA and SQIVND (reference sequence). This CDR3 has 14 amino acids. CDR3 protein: CASLTPGGSYGYTF. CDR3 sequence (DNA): TGTGCCAGCCTTACCCCGGGGGGCAGCTATGGCTACACCTTC.

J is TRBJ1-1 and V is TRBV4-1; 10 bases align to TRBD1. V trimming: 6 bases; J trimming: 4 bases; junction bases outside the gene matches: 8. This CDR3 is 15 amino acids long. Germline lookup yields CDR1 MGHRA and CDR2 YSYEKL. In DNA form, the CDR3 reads TGCGCCAGCAGTCCGGGACAGGGGCCGGGCACTGAAGCTTTCTTT. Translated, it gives CASSPGQGPGTEAFF.

This chain's CDR3 is CASSGANTEAFF. CDR3 nucleotides: TGCGCCAGCAGTGGGGCCAACACTGAAGCTTTCTTT. The gene calls are TRBV10-1 and TRBJ1-1; no clear D gene. CDR1 WNHNN and CDR2 SYGVQD come from the germline V gene (reference sequence). The CDR3 totals 12 residues. The V gene lost 4 bases and the J gene lost 2 bases, with 5 bases spanning the gap.